A selection of T cell receptor beta chains follows, all from one sample in a study of human T cells and chemical hapten exposure. In TCRdb, the RACE reads were re-called with MiXCR into one record per CDR3 protein. Seen here are fewer than 400,000 distinct CDR3 sequences, around 7% observed once, and the top ten hold about 8%. This material consisted of whole blood, taken in connection with sensitization to the hapten diphenylcyclopropenone (DPC). These receptors were obtained from a woman younger than 30 with alopecia areata. Some clones in this sample may be carry-over from other donors' samples. The CDR3 runs from the conserved cysteine through the conserved F or W. The D gene is left open where the match is weak. Clone sizes are given selectively: once, few, many, or a class where the clone is expanded.

CDR3nt	CDR3aa	abundance	v_gene	j_gene	d_gene
TGCGCCAGCAGCATAACAGGGGTGAACACTGAAGCTTTCTTT	CASSITGVNTEAFF	NA	TRBV5-1	TRBJ1-1	TRBD1
TGTGCCAGCAGTTACACCGCGGGGGGCCCGGAGACCCAGTACTTC	CASSYTAGGPETQYF	many	TRBV6-6	TRBJ2-5	TRBD2
TGTGCCAGCAGCCCCGGACTAGTTTACACCGGGGAGCTGTTTTTT	CASSPGLVYTGELFF	few	TRBV3-1	TRBJ2-2	TRBD2
TGTGCCAGCAGCTCGGACATAGGGTTAGCTTTCTTT	CASSSDIGLAFF	NA	TRBV5-6	TRBJ1-1	NA
TGTGCCACCCGGGACAGCTACGAGCAGTACTTC	CATRDSYEQYF	many	TRBV27	TRBJ2-7	TRBD1
TGTGCCAGCAGCTTCGGGACTGTCTCCTACAATGAGCAGTTCTTC	CASSFGTVSYNEQFF	many	TRBV11-3	TRBJ2-1	NA
TGCAGTGCCACCGCCCCGGGACAGGCAGGTCAGCCCCAGCATTTT	CSATAPGQAGQPQHF	few	TRBV20-1	TRBJ1-5	TRBD1
TGTGCCAGCAGCTCCAATCTCAGGCAGGGGGCCTCATACCAAGAGACCCAGTACTTC	CASSSNLRQGASYQETQYF	NA	TRBV12-3/TRBV12-4	TRBJ2-5	TRBD1
TGTGCCAGCAGGCTGACAGTTGCCGGGGGAGGCTCACCCCTCCACTTT	CASRLTVAGGGSPLHF	NA	TRBV6-5	TRBJ1-6	NA
TGCAGTGCTACGGGAGGGGGCCCCTACGAGCAGTACTTC	CSATGGGPYEQYF	NA	TRBV20-1	TRBJ2-7	NA
TGTGCCAGTAGTCAGGGGAGGGGCAATCAGCCCCAGCATTTT	CASSQGRGNQPQHF	few	TRBV19	TRBJ1-5	NA
TGCAGTGCAAAAAGCCCGGCTAGCGGGGGGGAGCAGTTCTTC	CSAKSPASGGEQFF	NA	TRBV20-1	TRBJ2-1	TRBD2
TGTGCCAGCAGCTTAACTAGCGGGGGGTCCTACACAACACGCACAGATACGCAGTATTTT	CASSLTSGGSYTTRTDTQYF	many	TRBV7-2	TRBJ2-3	TRBD2
TGTGCCAGCAGTTTAAACATAGTCGAAAAACTGTTTTTT	CASSLNIVEKLFF	few	TRBV27	TRBJ1-4	NA
TGTGCCAGCAGCCAATCGGACAGGGGAGGCTCACCCCTCCACTTT	CASSQSDRGGSPLHF	many	TRBV4-2	TRBJ1-6	TRBD1
TGTGCCAGCAGTGAGGACAGAGACTATGGCTACACCTTC	CASSEDRDYGYTF	many	TRBV2	TRBJ1-2	NA
TGTGCCAGCAGCCCCACGGACTCGGGGACTGAAGCTTTCTTT	CASSPTDSGTEAFF	few	TRBV7-3	TRBJ1-1	NA
TGCAGTGCTAGAGGAGGGACTCTCCCCAATTTTGGGTACGAGCAGTACTTC	CSARGGTLPNFGYEQYF	few	TRBV20-1	TRBJ2-7	NA
TGTGCCAGCAGAGCGGGGGGCGGCACAGATACGCAGTATTTT	CASRAGGGTDTQYF	many	TRBV6-2/TRBV6-3	TRBJ2-3	TRBD2
TGTGCCAGCAGTAGTCGGACAGGGGTAACTGAAGCTTTCTTT	CASSSRTGVTEAFF	NA	TRBV6-5	TRBJ1-1	TRBD1
TGTGCCAGCAGTTTAGATGAAGGCGCTGAAGCTTTCTTT	CASSLDEGAEAFF	NA	TRBV12-3/TRBV12-4	TRBJ1-1	NA
TGCAGTGTCCCGGTCCAGGGGCTCGACGAGCAGTACTTC	CSVPVQGLDEQYF	many	TRBV20-1	TRBJ2-7	NA
TGTGCCAGCAGTTACGACCTGGACAGGGCCGGCACTGAAGCTTTCTTT	CASSYDLDRAGTEAFF	few	TRBV6-5	TRBJ1-1	TRBD1
TGTGCCAGCTCACCAGGGAGTGGGGTTATCTACGAGCAGTACTTC	CASSPGSGVIYEQYF	many	TRBV18	TRBJ2-7	NA
TGCGCCAGCAGCTTGGAACAGGGCGCCGGCTACACCTTC	CASSLEQGAGYTF	NA	TRBV5-1	TRBJ1-2	NA
TGCGCCAGCAGCCAAGATAGCAGGGCCGTAGGGGATACGCAGTATTTT	CASSQDSRAVGDTQYF	NA	TRBV4-3	TRBJ2-3	NA
TGTGCCAGCAGCCCGGACAGGAGGGGCCTCTATAGCAATCAGCCCCAGCATTTT	CASSPDRRGLYSNQPQHF	few	TRBV9	TRBJ1-5	TRBD1
TGCGCCAGCAGCCCGACAGACCCGACCTCACCCCTCCACTTT	CASSPTDPTSPLHF	few	TRBV5-1	TRBJ1-6	NA
TGTGCCAGCAGCCTTAGCGAGTCTAGCACAGATACGCAGTATTTT	CASSLSESSTDTQYF	NA	TRBV12-3/TRBV12-4	TRBJ2-3	NA
TGTGCCAGCAGTTTGCGGGCAGTCAATCAGCCCCAGCATTTT	CASSLRAVNQPQHF	many	TRBV28	TRBJ1-5	NA